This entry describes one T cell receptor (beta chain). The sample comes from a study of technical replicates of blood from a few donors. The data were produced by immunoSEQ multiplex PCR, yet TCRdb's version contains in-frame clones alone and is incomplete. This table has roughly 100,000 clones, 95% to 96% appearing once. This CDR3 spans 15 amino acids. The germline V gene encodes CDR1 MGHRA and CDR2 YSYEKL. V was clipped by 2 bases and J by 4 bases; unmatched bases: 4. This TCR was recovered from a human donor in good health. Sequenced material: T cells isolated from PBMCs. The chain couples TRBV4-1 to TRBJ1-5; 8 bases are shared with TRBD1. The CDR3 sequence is CASSQRQGPNQPQHF. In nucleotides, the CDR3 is TGCGCCAGCAGCCAAAGACAGGGGCCAAATCAGCCCCAGCATTTT.